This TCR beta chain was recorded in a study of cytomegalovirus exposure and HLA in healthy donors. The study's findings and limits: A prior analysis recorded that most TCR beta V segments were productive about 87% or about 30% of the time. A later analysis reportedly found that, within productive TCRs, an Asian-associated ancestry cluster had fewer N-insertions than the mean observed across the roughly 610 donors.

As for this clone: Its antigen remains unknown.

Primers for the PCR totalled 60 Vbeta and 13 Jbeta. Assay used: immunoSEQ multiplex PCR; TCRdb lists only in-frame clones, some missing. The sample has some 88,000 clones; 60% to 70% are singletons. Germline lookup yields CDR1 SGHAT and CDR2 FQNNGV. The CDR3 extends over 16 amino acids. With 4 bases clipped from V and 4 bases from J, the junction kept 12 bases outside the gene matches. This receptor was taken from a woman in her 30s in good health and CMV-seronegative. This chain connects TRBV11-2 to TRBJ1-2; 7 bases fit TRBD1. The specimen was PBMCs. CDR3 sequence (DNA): TGTGCCAGCAGCTCCAACAGGGGATTGATAGGCTATGGCTACACCTTC. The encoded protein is CASSSNRGLIGYGYTF.